Sequencing of this TCR beta chain was carried out in a study of siplizumab effects on memory and regulatory T cells. Per germline, CDR1 LGHNT and CDR2 FRNRAP. This CDR3 spans 18 amino acids. The ends were cut back, 0 bases at V and 5 bases at J, with 19 bases in the middle. Study-wide findings and caveats: In controls, 26.9% of mappable alloreactive CD4+ clones were Treg-derived on average, versus around 70% with siplizumab.

Clones were sequenced by immunoSEQ multiplex PCR, and TCRdb holds only the in-frame ones, with some missing. The sample lists 70,000 to 100,000 clones, about 96% seen once, with roughly 0.031% in the top ten. Concerning this clone: Its antigen is as yet unknown.

This sequence joins TRBV12-5 and TRBJ2-2, with TRBD2 as a possible D gene (7 bases). Material: naive CD4+ T cells sorted from blood. The sequence derives from a human donor in good health. CDR3 protein: CASGLVPKGDYLTGELFF. The CDR3 DNA sequence: TGTGCTAGTGGTTTGGTTCCGAAGGGGGACTACCTAACCGGGGAGCTGTTTTTT. Combining the CDR3 with reference TRBV12-5 and TRBJ2-2 gives the whole variable domain DARVTQTPRHKVTEMGQEVTMRCQPILGHNTVFWYRQTMMQGLELLAYFRNRAPLDDSGMPKDRFSAEMPDATLATLKIQPSEPRDSAVYFCASGLVPKGDYLTGELFFGEGSRLTVL.